The TCR beta chain under discussion was sequenced for a study of T cell responses to AZD1222 COVID-19 vaccine (dated by TCRdb to the early 2020s). As for the study more broadly: A total of approximately 250 trial participants underwent TCR sequencing, of whom some 200 had received two doses of AZD1222 and some 25 had received two doses of the MenACWY control vaccine. Trial participants were enrolled by age into 18-55, 56-69 and 70-plus year subgroups, with approximately 150, 30 and 60 TCR-sequenced participants respectively.

Details on this clone: Its antigen remains undetermined. No base quality information exists; no much larger clone differs at one position.

CDR1 and CDR2 are drawn from the germline V gene (reference sequence): SGHNT, YYREEE. Trimming accounts for 4 bases at V and 6 bases at J, while the number of junction bases matched to no gene is 10. The CDR3, cysteine through phenylalanine, is 15 amino acids long. Only the CDR3 region is kept as DNA, spanning 45 bases read in frame from base 1. The CDR3 regions of human TCRbeta chains were analyzed by immunosequencing. Per the original workflow: Repertoire TCRs were matched against a reference library of SARS-CoV-2-specific TCRs generated with the MIRA antigen-specificity platform. Breadth was defined as the fraction of unique TCRs that were SARS-CoV-2-associated, and depth was defined as the fraction of total T cells that were SARS-CoV-2-associated. Using the MIRA data, every spike-specific TCR was mapped to the spike region that the TCR reacted to and assigned to either a CD4 or a CD8 class. Log10-transformed breadth and depth values were compared by one-way ANOVA with Sidak's multiple comparisons tests. The table was pulled from immuneACCESS by TCRdb, which kept in-frame rearrangements only. Such tables lose some clones; where checked, under half of the loss comes from unresolved V genes, and the rest has no known cause. V and J calls and clone size are copied from that table; D and trimming were computed from the DNA. This sample gives about 120,000 clones in total; 87% of them show up just once. The ten largest clones capture under 3% of the sample.

Study-wide conclusions, independent of this receptor: In the small 56-69-year group, the increase in depth fell short of significance, most likely because of low power. Because no day 14 peak-response samples were available, repertoires were characterized only after the peak T cell response. Only five to seven AZD1222 recipients were SARS-CoV-2 seropositive at baseline, limiting conclusions about previously exposed vaccinees. Nearly half of unique spike-specific TCRs reportedly recognized epitopes outside regions mutated in the B.1.351 and B.1.1.7 variants. A significant rise in spike-specific TCR breadth and depth was observed after two AZD1222 doses relative to day 0 and relative to MenACWY recipients. The whole spike protein was spanned by vaccine-associated CD4 TCRs, and dominant responses were seen in regions 160-218 and 743-854. Most participants were white British and females outnumbered males, and the authors suggested that clonal diversity may have been underestimated.

The time point label, as the study defines it: about 28 days (+/-7) after the second vaccine dose. AZD1222 recipients given second doses at about 4 weeks or at about 12 weeks were pooled, since spike-specific TCR depth and breadth were not found to differ between the two schedules. Vaccinee samples came from UK trials COV001 and COV002, including a single-blind randomized controlled phase 2/3 trial of AZD1222 (ChAdOx1 nCoV-19) in healthy adults. For TCRbeta chain sequencing, PBMC samples from trial participants were taken at day 0 and at day 28 after the second dose. This TCR was sampled from an adult who received the AZD1222 COVID-19 vaccine. Here the chain combines TRBV5-4 and TRBJ2-1, with 7 bases aligning to TRBD2. The sample in question was peripheral blood, obtained 28 days after the second AZD1222 dose. This receptor carries the CDR3 CASSRSGAPGNEQFF. At the DNA level, the sequence is TGTGCCAGCAGCAGAAGCGGGGCCCCTGGCAATGAGCAGTTCTTC.